The rows below give T cell receptor beta chains drawn from one sample of a study of tumor-infiltrating lymphocytes in oesophageal squamous cell carcinoma. TCRdb re-derived calls from the PCR reads in MiXCR, one entry per CDR3 protein. The sample holds just over 8,500 distinct CDR3 sequences; just over 65% are singletons and the top ten take roughly 36%. Sequenced input: esophageal tumor tissue. The receptors were gathered from a female donor with esophageal squamous cell carcinoma. Each CDR3 is given with its conserved first and last residue. The order of the fields is D gene, J gene, clone size, V gene, CDR3 DNA, CDR3 protein. The D gene is left open where the match is weak. Clone size is shown for a subset of rows, as once, few, many or a class of expanded clone.

d_gene: TRBD1
j_gene: TRBJ2-7
abundance: .
v_gene: TRBV7-2
CDR3nt: TGTGCCAGCAGCTTAGCAACAGGGGCCTTCTCCTACGAGCAGTACTTC
CDR3aa: CASSLATGAFSYEQYF

d_gene: .
j_gene: TRBJ2-5
abundance: .
v_gene: TRBV7-6
CDR3nt: TGTGCCAGCAGCTTAGGGGGAGTAGGGGAGACCCAGTACTTC
CDR3aa: CASSLGGVGETQYF

d_gene: .
j_gene: TRBJ1-1
abundance: many
v_gene: TRBV7-2
CDR3nt: TGTGCCAGCAGCTGGCAGGGGTACACTGAAGCTTTCTTT
CDR3aa: CASSWQGYTEAFF

d_gene: TRBD1
j_gene: TRBJ1-2
abundance: once
v_gene: TRBV5-6
CDR3nt: TGTGCCAGCAGCTTACGCCGAGGACAGGGTTCAAGTGGCTACACCTTC
CDR3aa: CASSLRRGQGSSGYTF

d_gene: TRBD1
j_gene: TRBJ2-4
abundance: medium-sized
v_gene: TRBV19
CDR3nt: TGTGCCAGTAGGGACAGGTCCTTAGCCAAAAACATTCAGTACTTC
CDR3aa: CASRDRSLAKNIQYF

d_gene: .
j_gene: TRBJ2-3
abundance: .
v_gene: TRBV7-6
CDR3nt: TGTGCCAGCAGCTTAGGGCCGCAGGGGGATACGCAGTATTTT
CDR3aa: CASSLGPQGDTQYF

d_gene: .
j_gene: TRBJ1-5
abundance: .
v_gene: TRBV28
CDR3nt: TGTGCCAGCAGTTTAGGGGGTAGTGGTCAGCCCCAGCATTTT
CDR3aa: CASSLGGSGQPQHF

d_gene: .
j_gene: TRBJ1-1
abundance: large
v_gene: TRBV11-3
CDR3nt: TGTGCCAGCAGCTTAGGGGAGAGAACTGAAGCTTTCTTT
CDR3aa: CASSLGERTEAFF

d_gene: TRBD1
j_gene: TRBJ2-6
abundance: .
v_gene: TRBV24-1
CDR3nt: TGTGCCACCAGCAGGCCGGCAGGGGGCTCTGGGGCCAACGTCCTGACTTTC
CDR3aa: CATSRPAGGSGANVLTF

d_gene: .
j_gene: TRBJ2-4
abundance: .
v_gene: TRBV7-2
CDR3nt: TGTGCCAGCAGTCCCAGGGGACCTACCGACCGGTACTTC
CDR3aa: CASSPRGPTDRYF

d_gene: .
j_gene: TRBJ1-2
abundance: few
v_gene: TRBV12-3/TRBV12-4
CDR3nt: TGTGCCAGCACTCTTGGGGCCCTTTCCCGCCGGGGCTACACCTTC
CDR3aa: CASTLGALSRRGYTF

d_gene: .
j_gene: TRBJ2-1
abundance: once
v_gene: TRBV6-2/TRBV6-3
CDR3nt: TGTGCCAGCAGCACAGGGTTCTCCCACAATGAGCAGTTCTTC
CDR3aa: CASSTGFSHNEQFF

d_gene: .
j_gene: TRBJ1-4
abundance: few
v_gene: TRBV7-3
CDR3nt: TGTGCCAGCAGCTCCCAGGGTGGAACTAATGAAAAACTGTTTTTT
CDR3aa: CASSSQGGTNEKLFF

d_gene: .
j_gene: TRBJ2-7
abundance: .
v_gene: TRBV7-2
CDR3nt: TGTGCCAGCAGCTTAGAGGGCAAGTCCTACGAGCAGTACTTC
CDR3aa: CASSLEGKSYEQYF

d_gene: TRBD2
j_gene: TRBJ2-5
abundance: once
v_gene: TRBV7-6
CDR3nt: TGTGCCAGCAGCTCACTTAGCGGGAGAGGGAAGGAGACCCAGTACTTC
CDR3aa: CASSSLSGRGKETQYF

d_gene: .
j_gene: TRBJ1-5
abundance: .
v_gene: TRBV12-3/TRBV12-4
CDR3nt: TGTGCCAGCAGGCGGGCAATAATAGAGCCCCAGCATTTT
CDR3aa: CASRRAIIEPQHF

d_gene: .
j_gene: TRBJ2-5
abundance: once
v_gene: TRBV10-1
CDR3nt: TGCGCCAGCAGTGAGACTGCTCCAAGGGGGACCCAGTACTTC
CDR3aa: CASSETAPRGTQYF

d_gene: TRBD2
j_gene: TRBJ2-3
abundance: .
v_gene: TRBV11-2
CDR3nt: TGTGCCAGCAGCTTAGTTAGGACTAGCGGGGCCACCCTCACAGATACGCAGTATTTT
CDR3aa: CASSLVRTSGATLTDTQYF

d_gene: .
j_gene: TRBJ1-2
abundance: .
v_gene: TRBV6-6
CDR3nt: TGTGCCAGCAGTTACTCAAGACAGATTAACTATGGCTACACCTTC
CDR3aa: CASSYSRQINYGYTF

d_gene: .
j_gene: TRBJ1-1
abundance: .
v_gene: TRBV7-8
CDR3nt: TGTGCCAGCAGCTTTCAACGAACTGAAGCTTTCTTT
CDR3aa: CASSFQRTEAFF

d_gene: .
j_gene: TRBJ2-3
abundance: .
v_gene: TRBV12-3/TRBV12-4
CDR3nt: TGTGCCAGCAGGCTGACAGATACGCAGTATTTT
CDR3aa: CASRLTDTQYF

d_gene: TRBD2
j_gene: TRBJ2-2
abundance: .
v_gene: TRBV7-7
CDR3nt: TGTGCTAGCAGCGAACGGGGGGGTGCCGGGGAGCTGTTTTTT
CDR3aa: CASSERGGAGELFF

d_gene: TRBD1
j_gene: TRBJ2-1
abundance: few
v_gene: TRBV7-9
CDR3nt: TGTGCCAGCAGCTTCGGTCGACAGGGATTTTCCTACAATGAGCAGTTCTTC
CDR3aa: CASSFGRQGFSYNEQFF

d_gene: TRBD1
j_gene: TRBJ1-1
abundance: few
v_gene: TRBV6-6
CDR3nt: TGTGCCAGCAGTTACTTCAGGGACAGGGTAAACACTGAAGCTTTCTTT
CDR3aa: CASSYFRDRVNTEAFF

d_gene: TRBD1
j_gene: TRBJ2-3
abundance: .
v_gene: TRBV7-1
CDR3nt: TGTGCCAGTTCGGACAGGGTTAGAGATACGCAGTATTTT
CDR3aa: CASSDRVRDTQYF

d_gene: TRBD1
j_gene: TRBJ2-7
abundance: .
v_gene: TRBV6-8
CDR3nt: TGTGCCAGCAGTCTGGGGGGGACAGGGACCTACGAGCAGTACTTC
CDR3aa: CASSLGGTGTYEQYF

d_gene: .
j_gene: TRBJ2-1
abundance: .
v_gene: TRBV7-6
CDR3nt: TGTGCCAGCAGTCAAAGCGACGGACTGGCCACGGTAGGACAATTTGAGCAGTTCTTC
CDR3aa: CASSQSDGLATVGQFEQFF

d_gene: TRBD1
j_gene: TRBJ2-1
abundance: .
v_gene: TRBV7-9
CDR3nt: TGTGCCAGCAGCCCCGGACAGGGATACAATGAGCAGTTCTTC
CDR3aa: CASSPGQGYNEQFF

d_gene: .
j_gene: TRBJ2-3
abundance: few
v_gene: TRBV15
CDR3nt: TGTGCCACCAGCTTATCCGGGGCCACAGATACGCAGTATTTT
CDR3aa: CATSLSGATDTQYF

d_gene: .
j_gene: TRBJ2-7
abundance: hyperexpanded
v_gene: TRBV11-3
CDR3nt: TGTGCCAGCAGGTCTAGATTTTCTCCCTACGAGCAGTACTTC
CDR3aa: CASRSRFSPYEQYF

d_gene: .
j_gene: TRBJ2-7
abundance: .
v_gene: TRBV10-2
CDR3nt: TGCGCCAGCAGTTTTACGGGAGCAGCAGATACGCAGTACTTC
CDR3aa: CASSFTGAADTQYF

d_gene: .
j_gene: TRBJ2-5
abundance: few
v_gene: TRBV6-1
CDR3nt: TGTGCCAGCAGCTACTGGGATCAAAGAGAAACCCAGTACTTC
CDR3aa: CASSYWDQRETQYF

d_gene: TRBD1
j_gene: TRBJ2-5
abundance: .
v_gene: TRBV7-8
CDR3nt: TGTGCCAGCAGCTCCATACGGGACAGGGGGTTCTGGGAGACCCAGTACTTC
CDR3aa: CASSSIRDRGFWETQYF

d_gene: .
j_gene: TRBJ2-3
abundance: few
v_gene: TRBV6-5
CDR3nt: TGTGCCAGCAGTAGGACGGATACTGCTCCAGATACGCAGTATTTT
CDR3aa: CASSRTDTAPDTQYF

d_gene: .
j_gene: TRBJ2-1
abundance: .
v_gene: TRBV7-9
CDR3nt: TGTGCCAGCGGTTTTAGCGCTGGGGAGCAGTTCTTC
CDR3aa: CASGFSAGEQFF

d_gene: .
j_gene: TRBJ2-3
abundance: .
v_gene: TRBV11-2
CDR3nt: TGTGCCAGCAGCTTACGGAGCGGGCGCACAGATACGCAGTATTTT
CDR3aa: CASSLRSGRTDTQYF

d_gene: TRBD2
j_gene: TRBJ2-3
abundance: .
v_gene: TRBV12-3/TRBV12-4
CDR3nt: TGTGCCAGCAGTTCGACTAGCGGGGGGGCCAGTGAGCAGTTCTTT
CDR3aa: CASSSTSGGASEQFF

d_gene: TRBD2
j_gene: TRBJ2-3
abundance: once
v_gene: TRBV7-6
CDR3nt: TGTGCCAGCAGCTCCTCCGGGACTAGCGGGGTCACAGATACGCAGTATTTT
CDR3aa: CASSSSGTSGVTDTQYF

d_gene: .
j_gene: TRBJ2-7
abundance: .
v_gene: TRBV28
CDR3nt: TGTGCCAGCAGTTTACCTGCAGGCATTCCCTACGAGCAGTACTTC
CDR3aa: CASSLPAGIPYEQYF

d_gene: .
j_gene: TRBJ2-3
abundance: .
v_gene: TRBV7-6
CDR3nt: TGTGCCAGCAGCTTTTTACGGGGCACAGATACGCAGTATTTT
CDR3aa: CASSFLRGTDTQYF

d_gene: TRBD1
j_gene: TRBJ2-5
abundance: once
v_gene: TRBV11-1
CDR3nt: TGTGCCAGCAGCCCAGGGACAGTTGAGACCCAGTACTTC
CDR3aa: CASSPGTVETQYF

d_gene: TRBD1
j_gene: TRBJ1-1
abundance: .
v_gene: TRBV11-2
CDR3nt: TGTGCCAGCAGCTTAACCGCGGACAGGGGTGAGACCCAGTACTTT
CDR3aa: CASSLTADRGETQYF

d_gene: .
j_gene: TRBJ2-1
abundance: many
v_gene: TRBV6-1
CDR3nt: TGTGCCAGCAGTCTCGGCAATGAGCAGTTCTTC
CDR3aa: CASSLGNEQFF

d_gene: TRBD2
j_gene: TRBJ2-7
abundance: .
v_gene: TRBV6-6
CDR3nt: TGTGCCAGCAGTCCCCGTATTAGCGGGAGGGAAGACAATGAGCAGTACTTC
CDR3aa: CASSPRISGREDNEQYF

d_gene: TRBD2
j_gene: TRBJ2-7
abundance: .
v_gene: TRBV12-3/TRBV12-4
CDR3nt: TGTGCCAGCAGTTTAGTACAGGGACTAGGGTACGAGCAGTACTTC
CDR3aa: CASSLVQGLGYEQYF

d_gene: .
j_gene: TRBJ1-2
abundance: .
v_gene: TRBV7-6
CDR3nt: TGTGCCAGCAGCTTAAGGTCTCAGGGACTAAACTATGGCTACACCTTC
CDR3aa: CASSLRSQGLNYGYTF

d_gene: .
j_gene: TRBJ2-5
abundance: .
v_gene: TRBV6-1
CDR3nt: TGTGCCAGCAGTGAAGCGGTCGGGGGACAAGAGACCCAGTACTTC
CDR3aa: CASSEAVGGQETQYF

d_gene: TRBD2
j_gene: TRBJ2-5
abundance: once
v_gene: TRBV28
CDR3nt: TGTGCCAGCAGGACTCTAGCGGGAGGACTTAGCACCCAAGAGACCCAGTACTTC
CDR3aa: CASRTLAGGLSTQETQYF

d_gene: TRBD2
j_gene: TRBJ2-3
abundance: .
v_gene: TRBV7-3
CDR3nt: TGTGCCAGCAGCTTAGCGGGAGTTCGAGATACGCAGTATTTT
CDR3aa: CASSLAGVRDTQYF

d_gene: TRBD1
j_gene: TRBJ2-7
abundance: .
v_gene: TRBV7-2
CDR3nt: TGTGCCAGCAGTCTCGGACAGGGTGATACGCAGTACTTC
CDR3aa: CASSLGQGDTQYF

d_gene: .
j_gene: TRBJ2-1
abundance: .
v_gene: TRBV11-2
CDR3nt: TGTGCCAGCAGCTTAGGGGGGTACTACAATGAGCAGTTCTTC
CDR3aa: CASSLGGYYNEQFF

d_gene: .
j_gene: TRBJ1-6
abundance: .
v_gene: TRBV7-6
CDR3nt: TGTGCCAGCAGCGCTAACTCCTATAATTCACCCCTCCACTTC
CDR3aa: CASSANSYNSPLHF